This TCR beta chain was retrieved from a study of read filtering for tumor transcriptome and immune sequencing. This clonotype was recorded many times. In germline, CDR1 is SGHDT, CDR2 YYEEEE. V was shortened by 1 base and J by 1 base, with 0 bases between the two germline ends. The CDR3 runs 13 residues. From 350 to 500 ng of RNA, a library with molecular barcoded alpha/delta and beta/gamma adaptors was made. MiXCR, run by TCRdb on the reads, gives a single entry per CDR3 protein. The table lists about 24,000 distinct CDR3 sequences, roughly 20% of them singletons. Sequencing was performed on a population of CD138-negative cells sorted from bone marrow. The rearrangement uses TRBV5-6 and TRBJ2-6; D is uncertain. The source is a donor aged 40 or over with multiple myeloma. As DNA, the CDR3 is TGTGCCAGCAGCTTGTCTGGGGCCAACGTCCTGACTTTC. Amino acids: CASSLSGANVLTF.